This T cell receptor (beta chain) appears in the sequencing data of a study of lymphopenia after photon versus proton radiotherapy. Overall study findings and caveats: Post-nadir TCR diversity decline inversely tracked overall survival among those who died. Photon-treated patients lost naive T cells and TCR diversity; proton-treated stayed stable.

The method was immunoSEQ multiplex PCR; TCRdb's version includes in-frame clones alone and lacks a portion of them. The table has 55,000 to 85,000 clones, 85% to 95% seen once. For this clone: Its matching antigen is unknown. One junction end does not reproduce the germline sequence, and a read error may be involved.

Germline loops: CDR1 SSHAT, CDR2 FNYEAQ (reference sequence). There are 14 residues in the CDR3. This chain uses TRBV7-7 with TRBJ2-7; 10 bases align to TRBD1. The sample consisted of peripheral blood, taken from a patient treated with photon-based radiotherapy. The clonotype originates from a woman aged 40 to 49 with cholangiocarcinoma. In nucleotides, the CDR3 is TGTGCTAGCAGCTTAGGGACAGGGGCCTACGAGCAGTACTTC. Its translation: CASSLGTGAYEQYF.